A single sample is the source of the 30 T cell receptor beta chains below, sequenced in a study of control samples from healthy donors and cancer patients. Generated by immunoSEQ multiplex PCR, the TCRdb table keeps only in-frame clones and is missing some. The sample lists around 120,000 clones; over 85% were seen once. Sequenced sample: blood. The receptors come from a young man in good health.

The chain couples TRBV9 to TRBJ2-6; D is tentatively TRBD1 or TRBD2 (5 bases each). The CDR3 runs to 15 residues. V was shortened by 2 bases and J by 4 bases, with 10 bases between the two germline ends. Germline CDR1 and CDR2: SGDLS and YYNGEE. CDR3 in amino acids: CASSVDGAGANVLTF. CDR3 in DNA: TGTGCCAGCAGCGTTGACGGGGCAGGGGCCAACGTCCTGACTTTC.

This clone has just one count. The chain joins TRBV5-1 to TRBJ2-2; possibly TRBD1 for D (6 bases). CDR1 and CDR2 (germline): SGHRS, YFSETQ. V lost 1 base and J 2 bases, leaving 9 bases between the germline ends. The CDR3 has 15 residues. The CDR3, as DNA: TGCGCCAGCAGCTTGCCAGGGGCCAACACCGGGGAGCTGTTTTTT. Translating it yields CASSLPGANTGELFF.

The chain combines TRBV11-2 with TRBJ2-3, with D maybe TRBD1 (5 bases). V lost 4 bases and J lost 0, with 17 bases in between. The germline gives CDR1 SGHAT, CDR2 FQNNGV. The CDR3 covers 17 residues. The CDR3 here is CASSSLSGLRSTDTQYF. The CDR3 coding sequence is TGTGCCAGCAGCTCCCTCTCAGGGTTAAGAAGCACAGATACGCAGTATTTT.

This clone was picked up one time. The chain is built from TRBV10-3 and TRBJ1-4; TRBD1 is a possible D gene (5 bases). The germline CDR1 and CDR2 sequences are ENHRY and SYGVKD. The CDR3 contains 14 residues. Trimming stripped 2 bases from V and 7 bases from J, with 11 bases between. CDR3 DNA: TGTGCCATCAGTGAGAAACCAGGGAGTGAAAAACTGTTTTTT. Encoded protein: CAISEKPGSEKLFF.

J is TRBJ1-1 and V is TRBV9, with 7 positions matching TRBD1. From germline, CDR1 is SGDLS and CDR2 YYNGEE. Losses at the gene ends were 4 bases for V and 8 bases for J; bases not matched to a gene: 5. This CDR3 is built from 12 residues. The CDR3: CASSPGQAEAFF. For the CDR3, the DNA is TGTGCCAGCAGCCCAGGACAGGCCGAAGCTTTCTTT.

This chain uses TRBV11-2 with TRBJ2-3; TRBD2 agrees at 7 bases. Germline V gene sequence: CDR1 SGHAT, CDR2 FQNNGV. Trimming took 1 base from V and 1 from J; bases not matched to a gene: 5. This CDR3 has 16 residues. The CDR3 DNA follows: TGTGCCAGCAGCTTAGGGACGGCGGGGGGCACAGATACGCAGTATTTT. This codes for CASSLGTAGGTDTQYF.

The chain joins TRBV3-1 (or the pseudogene TRBV3-2) to TRBJ2-7, with D perhaps TRBD2 (5 bases). The CDR3 sequence is 13 residues long. In germline, CDR1 is LGHDT, CDR2 YNNKEL (reference sequence). Trimming removed 0 bases at V and 10 bases at J, with 13 bases between. CDR3 coding DNA: TGTGCCAGCAGCCAAGACCGGGGTTCTGGACAGTACTTC. It encodes CASSQDRGSGQYF.

The chain links TRBV11-3 to TRBJ2-1; 16 bases fit TRBD2. The CDR3 contains 21 residues. Germline V gene lookup returns CDR1 SGHNT and CDR2 YENEEA. Losses at the gene ends were 0 bases for V and 7 bases for J; bases not matched to a gene: 15. The CDR3 region has the DNA TGTGCCAGCAGCTTAGAAGTAGTCCCGGGACTAGCGGGGGGGCGGAGAAATGAGCAGTTCTTC. Residues: CASSLEVVPGLAGGRRNEQFF.

The chain has TRBV3-1 (or the pseudogene TRBV3-2) and TRBJ2-7, with 9 bases aligning to TRBD1. The CDR3 consists of 13 residues. V lost 4 bases, J lost 12 bases, and 10 bases stayed unmatched. Looked up from germline, CDR1 is LGHDT and CDR2 is YNNKEL (reference sequence). CDR3 residues: CASSLGQGSLGYF. The CDR3 DNA follows: TGTGCCAGCAGCCTCGGACAGGGGTCCTTGGGGTACTTC.

The V gene is TRBV3-1 (or the pseudogene TRBV3-2), the J gene TRBJ1-5, with D unclear. The length of the CDR3 is 15 residues. V dropped 2 bases and J dropped 2 bases, with 10 bases sitting between them. Germline-derived CDR1 and CDR2 are LGHDT and YNNKEL (reference sequence). CDR3 nucleotide sequence: TGTGCCAGCAGCCAAATGGGAAAGGGCAATCAGCCCCAGCATTTT. This sequence encodes CASSQMGKGNQPQHF.

The J gene is TRBJ1-2, the V gene TRBV9; maybe TRBD1 (6 bases). The CDR3 sequence is 13 residues long. The germline V gene has CDR1 SGDLS and CDR2 YYNGEE. Trimming took 0 bases from V and 8 from J, leaving 11 bases between them. This chain's CDR3 is CASSVAQGIGYTF. The CDR3, as DNA: TGTGCCAGCAGCGTAGCACAGGGCATAGGCTACACCTTC.

The chain carries TRBV19 and TRBJ1-5; TRBD1 matches at 7 bases. The CDR3 extends over 17 amino acids. V shed 3 bases, J shed 5 bases, and the junction held 13 bases outside the gene matches. CDR1 is LNHDA and CDR2 is SQIVND in the germline V gene (reference sequence). The CDR3: CASSITGTASSYQPQHF. CDR3 bases: TGTGCCAGTAGTATTACCGGGACAGCGTCCTCGTATCAGCCCCAGCATTTT. Filled out from reference TRBV19 and TRBJ1-5, the complete variable domain reads DGGITQSPKYLFRKEGQNVTLSCEQNLNHDAMYWYRQDPGQGLRLIYYSQIVNDFQKGDIAEGYSVSREKKESFPLTVTSAQKNPTAFYLCASSITGTASSYQPQHFGDGTRLSIL.

This chain links TRBV6-5 with TRBJ1-1, with D unresolved. Germline-derived CDR1 and CDR2 are MNHEY and SVGAGI. V was shortened by 0 bases and J by 8 bases, with 13 bases between the two germline ends. The CDR3 spans 14 residues. The CDR3 here is CASSYSALGLEAFF. CDR3 nucleotide sequence: TGTGCCAGCAGTTACTCTGCCCTGGGTCTGGAAGCTTTCTTT.

The J gene is TRBJ2-3, the V gene TRBV9; maybe TRBD1 (6 bases). The CDR3 totals 16 residues. Trimming took 4 bases from V and 0 from J, leaving 15 bases between them. Per the germline V gene, CDR1 is SGDLS and CDR2 is YYNGEE. The CDR3 DNA reads TGTGCCAGCAGCCCTCTTGGGGGCGTGAGCACAGATACGCAGTATTTT. It specifies CASSPLGGVSTDTQYF.

The rearrangement uses TRBV3-1 (or the pseudogene TRBV3-2) and TRBJ1-3; D gene unclear. V was trimmed by 4 bases and J by 4 bases, leaving 11 bases between them. Germline lookup yields CDR1 LGHDT and CDR2 YNNKEL (reference sequence). This CDR3 has 14 amino acids. The CDR3 nucleotides read TGTGCCAGCAGCCCAGACGGCAGGGGAAACACCATATATTTT. This translates into CASSPDGRGNTIYF.

V and J are TRBV28 and TRBJ2-7, with 8 bases aligning to TRBD1. V trimming: 1 base; J trimming: 2 bases; junction bases outside the gene matches: 4. The CDR3 is made up of 15 amino acids. Per the germline V gene, CDR1 is MDHEN and CDR2 is SYDVKM. The CDR3 nucleotides are TGTGCCAGCAGTTTATCCTCCAGGGGGCCCTACGAGCAGTACTTC. It is translated as CASSLSSRGPYEQYF.

The rearrangement joins TRBV9 to TRBJ1-1; D call uncertain. The germline V and J ends were trimmed by 3 bases and 11 bases, with 20 bases remaining between them. The CDR3 has 14 amino acids. From germline, CDR1 is SGDLS and CDR2 YYNGEE. In DNA, the CDR3 is TGTGCCAGCAGCGCTTATGTTGGCTCATTAGAGGCTTTCTTT. Amino acid sequence: CASSAYVGSLEAFF.

The rearrangement joins TRBV9 to TRBJ1-2; 8 positions agree with TRBD1. CDR1 and CDR2 from the germline V gene are SGDLS and YYNGEE. V dropped 4 bases and J dropped 8; count of bases not matched to a gene: 13. There are 15 residues in the CDR3. This chain's CDR3 is CASSPHLDRVEGYTF. The DNA of the CDR3 is TGTGCCAGCAGCCCGCACCTGGACAGGGTGGAAGGCTACACCTTC.

This chain connects TRBV19 to TRBJ2-7; D may correspond to TRBD1 or TRBD2 (5 bases each). Germline lookup yields CDR1 LNHDA and CDR2 SQIVND (reference sequence). The CDR3 consists of 15 residues. V lost 3 bases to trimming and J lost 2 bases, with 14 bases between them. Here the CDR3 reads CASSIYGGPAYEQYF. The CDR3 coding sequence is TGTGCCAGTAGTATCTATGGGGGTCCCGCCTACGAGCAGTACTTC. The whole variable domain, remainder taken from reference TRBV19 and TRBJ2-7, is DGGITQSPKYLFRKEGQNVTLSCEQNLNHDAMYWYRQDPGQGLRLIYYSQIVNDFQKGDIAEGYSVSREKKESFPLTVTSAQKNPTAFYLCASSIYGGPAYEQYFGPGTRLTVT.

V gene TRBV6-6 combines with J gene TRBJ1-2, with D tentatively TRBD1 (5 bases). V was pared by 7 bases and J by 8 bases, with 14 bases between. The CDR3 runs 12 residues. The germline gives CDR1 MNHNY, CDR2 SVGAGI (reference sequence). CDR3 nucleotide sequence: TGTGCCAGCACCCAGGGAGTACGAGGCTACACCTTC. It codes for CASTQGVRGYTF.

This chain uses TRBV19 with TRBJ2-1, with D perhaps TRBD1 (6 bases). V was shortened by 2 bases and J by 3 bases, with 14 bases between the two germline ends. There are 16 residues in the CDR3. Germline CDR1 LNHDA, CDR2 SQIVND (reference sequence). The CDR3 nucleotides read TGTGCCAGTAGTATATTTTTAGGGGGTGGCTACAATGAGCAGTTCTTC. It is translated as CASSIFLGGGYNEQFF.

V usage is TRBV6-5 and J usage is TRBJ2-7; D is undetermined. In germline, CDR1 is MNHEY, CDR2 SVGAGI. The CDR3 consists of 10 residues. The V gene lost 6 bases and the J gene lost 2 bases, with 2 bases spanning the gap. CDR3 sequence (DNA): TGTGCCAGCAGGACCTACGAGCAGTACTTC. Encoded protein: CASRTYEQYF.

The rearrangement links TRBV7-9 to TRBJ1-2; tentative D call: TRBD1 (6 bases). This CDR3 has 14 amino acids. The V end lost 8 bases, the J end lost 6 bases, and 19 bases lay between the germline ends. The germline V gene has CDR1 SEHNR and CDR2 FQNEAQ (reference sequence). CDR3 coding DNA: TGTGCCAGCGGGTCAGGACAGTGGACTCATGGCTACACCTTC. Translated: CASGSGQWTHGYTF.

The chain recombines TRBV3-1 (or the pseudogene TRBV3-2) with TRBJ2-7, with TRBD1 matching over 7 bases. The germline gives CDR1 LGHDT, CDR2 YNNKEL (reference sequence). J gave up 3 bases and V 4 bases, and 9 bases lay outside the gene matches. The CDR3 runs to 15 residues. Here the CDR3 DNA reads TGTGCCAGCAGCCCCGTTGGGACAGAAGGCTACGAGCAGTACTTC. This gives the protein CASSPVGTEGYEQYF.

This clone was detected only once. The rearrangement links TRBV19 to TRBJ2-5, with 11 bases fitting TRBD1. Germline V gives CDR1 LNHDA, CDR2 SQIVND (reference sequence). This CDR3 spans 14 amino acids. The V gene end was trimmed by 8 bases and the J gene end by 5 bases; junction bases not matched to a gene: 7. This CDR3 reads CASWDRGTAETQYF. CDR3 DNA sequence: TGTGCCAGTTGGGACAGGGGGACGGCGGAGACCCAGTACTTC.

This sequence joins TRBV5-1 and TRBJ2-4, with D tentatively TRBD1 or TRBD2 (6 bases each). The CDR3 length is 14 residues. CDR1 is SGHRS and CDR2 is YFSETQ in the germline V gene. Trimming took off 5 bases at V and 10 bases at J, with 19 bases between the two ends. The CDR3: CASREDGGLRIQYF. CDR3 DNA sequence: TGCGCCAGCAGGGAGGACGGGGGCCTCAGAATTCAGTACTTC.

The rearrangement links TRBV18 to TRBJ2-5; D possibly corresponds to TRBD1 (5 bases). Germline loops: CDR1 KGHSH, CDR2 LQKENI. The length of the CDR3 is 13 residues. V was cut by 1 base and J by 5 bases, with 8 bases left in between. CDR3 residues: CASSPRRVETQYF. The DNA of the CDR3 is TGTGCCAGCTCACCACGCAGGGTGGAGACCCAGTACTTC.

This clone appeared a single time. The genes are TRBV11-2 and TRBJ1-1, with D unresolved. The length of the CDR3 is 11 residues. V lost 5 bases, J lost 7 bases, and 8 bases lay in between. Germline values: CDR1 SGHAT, CDR2 FQNNGV. In DNA form, the CDR3 reads TGTGCCAGCAGCCAAATGAGTGAAGCTTTCTTT. It yields the protein CASSQMSEAFF.

The chain carries TRBV7-9 and TRBJ1-1; D may be TRBD1 (5 bases). CDR1 is SEHNR, CDR2 FQNEAQ, per germline (reference sequence). The CDR3 is 15 amino acids. Trimming removed 5 bases at V and 4 bases at J, with 17 bases between. CDR3 sequence reads: CASSAEGPGGTEAFF. CDR3 nucleotide sequence: TGTGCCAGCAGCGCCGAGGGACCAGGCGGCACTGAAGCTTTCTTT. Combining the CDR3 with reference TRBV7-9 and TRBJ1-1 gives the whole variable domain DTGVSQNPRHKITKRGQNVTFRCDPISEHNRLYWYRQTLGQGPEFLTYFQNEAQLEKSRLLSDRFSAERPKGSFSTLEIQRTEQGDSAMYLCASSAEGPGGTEAFFGQGTRLTVV.

V usage is TRBV9 and J usage is TRBJ1-6; D is perhaps TRBD1 (6 bases). This CDR3 is 12 amino acids long. V was trimmed by 4 bases and J by 11 bases, leaving 10 bases between them. Germline V lookup: CDR1 SGDLS, CDR2 YYNGEE. CDR3 nucleotide sequence: TGTGCCAGCAGCTTACAGGGACCACCCCTCCACTTT. Translated: CASSLQGPPLHF.